These 10 T cell receptor beta chains were sequenced from one sample in a study of blood T cell repertoires in COVID-19. Sequenced by immunoSEQ multiplex PCR; TCRdb stores in-frame clones only, minus some. The table has approximately 260,000 clones, 75% to 90% seen once. The sequenced sample was peripheral blood. The source is a middle-aged woman with acute or convalescent COVID-19.

This clone was seen repeatedly, ten times or more. The chain links TRBV5-8 to TRBJ1-5, with a weak D call TRBD1 (5 bases). Germline loops: CDR1 SGHTS, CDR2 YDEGEE. The CDR3 is made up of 16 amino acids. V lost 4 bases, J lost 2 bases, and 16 bases lay in between. The chain's CDR3 is CASSPRVAGGNQPQHF. CDR3 in DNA: TGTGCCAGCAGCCCCCGAGTAGCGGGGGGCAATCAGCCCCAGCATTTT.

This clone occurred once. The chain employs TRBV1 and TRBJ2-1; the tabulated D call, TRBD2, remains unverified against the DNA. TRBV1 is listed as a pseudogene. This CDR3 region has 17 residues. Here the CDR3 DNA reads TGCACCAGCAGCCAAGATCTCGTCCGGGGGGCGGGAAATGAGCAGTTCTTC. Translated, it gives CTSSQDLVRGAGNEQFF.

CDR3 region: CAISALADDTGELFF. As DNA, the CDR3 is TGTGCCATCAGTGCACTAGCGGATGACACCGGGGAGCTGTTTTTT. The V call is TRBV10-3, the J call TRBJ2-2; 8 positions match TRBD2. V lost 4 bases to trimming and J lost 3 bases; unmatched junction nucleotides: 4. The CDR3 sequence is 15 residues long. Per germline, CDR1 ENHRY and CDR2 SYGVKD.

The V call is TRBV25-1, the J call TRBJ2-2, with D perhaps TRBD1 (5 bases). The CDR3 has 15 residues. CDR1 and CDR2 from the germline V gene are MGHDK and SYGVNS. Trimming left V 8 bases short and J 0 bases short, with 13 bases between. CDR3 in amino acids: CASPPRTPNTGELFF. DNA for the CDR3: TGTGCCAGCCCCCCACGGACACCGAACACCGGGGAGCTGTTTTTT. The whole variable domain, filled in from reference TRBV25-1 and TRBJ2-2, reads EADIYQTPRYLVIGTGKKITLECSQTMGHDKMYWYQQDPGMELHLIHYSYGVNSTEKGDLSSESTVSRIRTEHFPLTLESARPSHTSQYLCASPPRTPNTGELFFGEGSRLTVL.

The V and J genes are TRBV14 and TRBJ1-1; tentatively, D is TRBD1 (6 bases). CDR1 SGHDN and CDR2 FVKESK come from the germline V gene. Trimming took off 6 bases at V and 6 bases at J, with 20 bases between the two ends. The CDR3 has 15 amino acids. CDR3 in amino acids: CASSLTGGVGAEAFF. CDR3 coding DNA: TGTGCCAGCAGTCTGACAGGTGGCGTGGGGGCTGAAGCTTTCTTT.

The genes are TRBV2 and TRBJ1-5, with D hard to call. The CDR3 contains 13 residues. The V end was cut by 3 bases, the J end by 4 bases, with 7 bases between. Germline lookup yields CDR1 SNHLY and CDR2 FYNNEI. The CDR3 coding sequence is TGTGCCAGCAGTGAGAGGGCTAATCAGCCCCAGCATTTT. It translates to CASSERANQPQHF.

The chain recombines TRBV24-1 with TRBJ1-2; D is ambiguous. Trimming stripped 4 bases from V and 2 bases from J, with 10 bases between. Germline lookup yields CDR1 KGHDR and CDR2 SFDVKD. The CDR3 loop spans 14 amino acids. The DNA of the CDR3 is TGTGCCACCAGTGACGCGACACGAAACTATGGCTACACCTTC. Amino acid sequence: CATSDATRNYGYTF.

V usage is TRBV7-8 and J usage is TRBJ2-3; weak D call: TRBD2 (7 bases). Germline CDR1 and CDR2: SGHVS and FQNEAQ. With 7 bases removed from V and 2 bases from J, the gap between germline ends came to 16 bases. The CDR3 spans 15 residues. Here the CDR3 DNA reads TGTGCCAGCACCGTAGGGGGGGGGCCCACAGATACGCAGTATTTT. Its translation: CASTVGGGPTDTQYF.

V and J are TRBV11-2 and TRBJ1-5, with TRBD1 matching over 7 bases. V dropped 5 bases and J dropped 2; count of bases not matched to a gene: 3. Germline V CDR1 and CDR2: SGHAT, FQNNGV. The CDR3 is 14 amino acids. This chain's CDR3 is CASSQGTGNQPQHF. The DNA of the CDR3 is TGTGCCAGCAGCCAGGGGACAGGCAATCAGCCCCAGCATTTT.

The chain combines TRBV7-2 with TRBJ2-5; tentative D call: TRBD1 (5 bases). V lost 5 bases and J 4 bases, leaving 14 bases between the germline ends. From germline, CDR1 is SGHTA and CDR2 FQGNSA. The CDR3 contains 14 residues. The DNA for the CDR3 is TGTGCCAGCAGCAGGAGTAGGGGCGGAGAGACCCAGTACTTC. It translates to CASSRSRGGETQYF. The full variable domain, its missing parts supplied by reference TRBV7-2 and TRBJ2-5, is GAGVSQSPSNKVTEKGKDVELRCDPISGHTALYWYRQSLGQGLEFLIYFQGNSAPDKSGLPSDRFSAERTGGSVSTLTIQRTQQEDSAVYLCASSRSRGGETQYFGPGTRLLVL.